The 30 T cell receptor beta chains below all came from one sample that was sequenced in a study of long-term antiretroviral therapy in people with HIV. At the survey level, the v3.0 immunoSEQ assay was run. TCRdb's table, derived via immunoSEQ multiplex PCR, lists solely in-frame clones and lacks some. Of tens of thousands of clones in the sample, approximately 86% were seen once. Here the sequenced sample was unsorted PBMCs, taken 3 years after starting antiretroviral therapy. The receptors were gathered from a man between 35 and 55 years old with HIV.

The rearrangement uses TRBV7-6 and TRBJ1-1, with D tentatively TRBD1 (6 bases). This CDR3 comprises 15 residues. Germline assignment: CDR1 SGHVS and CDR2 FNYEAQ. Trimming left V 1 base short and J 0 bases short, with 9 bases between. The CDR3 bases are TGTGCCAGCAGCTTAGGGAGGGGGGTGAACACTGAAGCTTTCTTT. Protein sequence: CASSLGRGVNTEAFF.

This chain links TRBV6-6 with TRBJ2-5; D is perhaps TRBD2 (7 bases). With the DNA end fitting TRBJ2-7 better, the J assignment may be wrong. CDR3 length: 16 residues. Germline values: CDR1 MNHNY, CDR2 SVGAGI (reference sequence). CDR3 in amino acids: CASSYSLQARGGEQYF. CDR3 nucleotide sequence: TGTGCCAGCAGTTACTCGCTCCAGGCTAGGGGGGGCGAGCAGTACTTC.

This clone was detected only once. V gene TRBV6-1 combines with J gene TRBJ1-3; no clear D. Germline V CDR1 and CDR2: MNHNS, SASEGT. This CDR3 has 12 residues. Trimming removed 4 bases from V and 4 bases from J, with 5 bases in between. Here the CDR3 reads CASSGSGNTIYF. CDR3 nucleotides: TGTGCCAGCAGTGGATCGGGAAACACCATATATTTT.

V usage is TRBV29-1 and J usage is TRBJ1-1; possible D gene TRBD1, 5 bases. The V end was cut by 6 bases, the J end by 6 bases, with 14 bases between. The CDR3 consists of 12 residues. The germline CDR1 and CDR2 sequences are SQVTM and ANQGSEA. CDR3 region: CSVSSGEAEAFF. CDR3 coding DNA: TGCAGCGTCTCGTCGGGGGAGGCTGAAGCTTTCTTT.

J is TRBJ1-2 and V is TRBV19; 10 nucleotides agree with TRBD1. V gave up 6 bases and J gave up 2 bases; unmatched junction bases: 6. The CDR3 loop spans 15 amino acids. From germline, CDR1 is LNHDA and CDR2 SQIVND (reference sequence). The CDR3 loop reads CASRPWTGGNYGYTF. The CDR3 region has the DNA TGTGCCAGTAGACCCTGGACAGGGGGGAACTATGGCTACACCTTC.

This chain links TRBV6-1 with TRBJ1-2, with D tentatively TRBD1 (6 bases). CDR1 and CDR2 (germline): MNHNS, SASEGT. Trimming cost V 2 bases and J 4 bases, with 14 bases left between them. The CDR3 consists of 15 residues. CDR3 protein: CASSEIWQGFYGYTF. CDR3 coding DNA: TGTGCCAGCAGTGAAATCTGGCAGGGGTTCTATGGCTACACCTTC.

The CDR3 DNA is TGTGCCAGCAGCCTTAGGGGCACCCAGAACACTGAAGCTTTCTTT. Translated, it gives CASSLRGTQNTEAFF. The chain has TRBV7-9 and TRBJ1-1; a possible D gene is TRBD1 (5 bases). Deletions cut 5 bases from V and 1 base from J, with 14 bases between. The CDR3 is 15 residues long. CDR1 is SEHNR and CDR2 is FQNEAQ in the germline V gene (reference sequence). Full variable domain (remainder filled in from reference TRBV7-9 and TRBJ1-1): DTGVSQNPRHKITKRGQNVTFRCDPISEHNRLYWYRQTLGQGPEFLTYFQNEAQLEKSRLLSDRFSAERPKGSFSTLEIQRTEQGDSAMYLCASSLRGTQNTEAFFGQGTRLTVV.

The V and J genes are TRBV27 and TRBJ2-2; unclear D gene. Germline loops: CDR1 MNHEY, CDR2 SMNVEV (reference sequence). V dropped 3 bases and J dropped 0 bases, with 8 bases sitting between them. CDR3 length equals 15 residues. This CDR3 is CASSFLPTNTGELFF. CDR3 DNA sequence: TGTGCCAGCAGTTTTTTACCTACGAACACCGGGGAGCTGTTTTTT.

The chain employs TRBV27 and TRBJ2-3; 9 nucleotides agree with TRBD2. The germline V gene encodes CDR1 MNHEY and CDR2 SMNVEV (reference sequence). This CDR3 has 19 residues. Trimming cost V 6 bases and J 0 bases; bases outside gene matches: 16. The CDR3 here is CASRPEGLAGPWSTDTQYF. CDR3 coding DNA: TGTGCCAGCAGACCCGAAGGGCTAGCGGGGCCCTGGAGCACAGATACGCAGTATTTT.

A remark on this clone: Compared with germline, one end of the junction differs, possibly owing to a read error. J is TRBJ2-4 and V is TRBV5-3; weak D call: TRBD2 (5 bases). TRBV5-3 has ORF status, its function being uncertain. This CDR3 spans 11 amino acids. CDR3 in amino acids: CARSLEDSGNF. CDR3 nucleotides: TGTGCCAGAAGCTTGGAAGATTCGGGGAACTTC.

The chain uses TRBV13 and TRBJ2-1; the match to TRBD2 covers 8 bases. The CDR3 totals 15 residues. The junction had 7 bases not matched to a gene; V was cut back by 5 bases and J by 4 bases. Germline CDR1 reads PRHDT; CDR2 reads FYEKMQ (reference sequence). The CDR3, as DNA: TGTGCCAGCAGCCACGGACTAGCCTTATACAATGAGCAGTTCTTC. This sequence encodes CASSHGLALYNEQFF. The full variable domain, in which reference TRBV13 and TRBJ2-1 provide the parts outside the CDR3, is AAGVIQSPRHLIKEKRETATLKCYPIPRHDTVYWYQQGPGQDPQFLISFYEKMQSDKGSIPDRFSAQQFSDYHSELNMSSLELGDSALYFCASSHGLALYNEQFFGPGTRLTVL.

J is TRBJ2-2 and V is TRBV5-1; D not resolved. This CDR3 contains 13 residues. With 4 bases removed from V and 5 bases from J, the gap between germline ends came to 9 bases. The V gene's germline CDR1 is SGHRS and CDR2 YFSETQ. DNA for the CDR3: TGCGCCAGCAGCCCCGGTTTTACCGGGGAGCTGTTTTTT. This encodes CASSPGFTGELFF.

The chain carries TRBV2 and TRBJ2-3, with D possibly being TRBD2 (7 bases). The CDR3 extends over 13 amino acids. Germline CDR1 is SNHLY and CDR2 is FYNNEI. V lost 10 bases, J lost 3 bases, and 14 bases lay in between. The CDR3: CATPGGTTDTQYF. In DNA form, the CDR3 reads TGTGCCACCCCCGGGGGGACAACAGATACGCAGTATTTT.

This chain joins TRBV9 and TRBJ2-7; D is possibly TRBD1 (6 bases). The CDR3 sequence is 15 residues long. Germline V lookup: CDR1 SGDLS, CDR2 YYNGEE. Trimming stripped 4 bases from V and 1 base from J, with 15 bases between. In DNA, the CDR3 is TGTGCCAGCAGCCCCCGAACAGGGCCATCCTACGAGCAGTACTTC. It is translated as CASSPRTGPSYEQYF. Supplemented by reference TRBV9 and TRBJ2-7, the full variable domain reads DSGVTQTPKHLITATGQRVTLRCSPRSGDLSVYWYQQSLDQGLQFLIQYYNGEERAKGNILERFSAQQFPDLHSELNLSSLELGDSALYFCASSPRTGPSYEQYFGPGTRLTVT.

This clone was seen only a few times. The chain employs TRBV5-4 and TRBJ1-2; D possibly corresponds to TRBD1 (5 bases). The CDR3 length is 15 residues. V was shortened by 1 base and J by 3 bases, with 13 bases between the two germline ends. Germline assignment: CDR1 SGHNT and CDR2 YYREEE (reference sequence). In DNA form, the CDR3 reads TGTGCCAGCAGCTTGTTGGGCAGGGAAGACTATGGCTACACCTTC. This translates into CASSLLGREDYGYTF.

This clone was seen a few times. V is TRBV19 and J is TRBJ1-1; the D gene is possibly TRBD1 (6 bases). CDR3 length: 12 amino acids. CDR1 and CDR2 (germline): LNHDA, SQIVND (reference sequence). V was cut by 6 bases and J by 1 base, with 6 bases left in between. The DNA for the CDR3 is TGTGCCAGTAGGACAGGGAACACTGAAGCTTTCTTT. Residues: CASRTGNTEAFF.

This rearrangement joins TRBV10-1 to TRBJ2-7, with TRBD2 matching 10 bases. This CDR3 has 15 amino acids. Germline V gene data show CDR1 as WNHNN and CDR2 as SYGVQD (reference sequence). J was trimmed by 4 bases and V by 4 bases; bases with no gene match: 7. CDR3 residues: CASSVQREGRYEQYF. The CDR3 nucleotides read TGCGCCAGCAGTGTGCAGCGGGAGGGCCGATACGAGCAGTACTTC.

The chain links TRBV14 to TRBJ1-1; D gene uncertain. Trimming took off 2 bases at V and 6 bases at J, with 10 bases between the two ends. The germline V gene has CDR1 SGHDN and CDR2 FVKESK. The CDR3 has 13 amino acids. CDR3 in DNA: TGTGCCAGCAGCCAAACCCCGAGCGCTGAAGCTTTCTTT. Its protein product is CASSQTPSAEAFF.

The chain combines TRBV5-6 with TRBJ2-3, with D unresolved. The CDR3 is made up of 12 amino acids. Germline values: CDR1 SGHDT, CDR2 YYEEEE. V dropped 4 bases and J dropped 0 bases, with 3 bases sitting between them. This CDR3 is CASSLSTDTQYF. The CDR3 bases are TGTGCCAGCAGCCTTAGCACAGATACGCAGTATTTT.

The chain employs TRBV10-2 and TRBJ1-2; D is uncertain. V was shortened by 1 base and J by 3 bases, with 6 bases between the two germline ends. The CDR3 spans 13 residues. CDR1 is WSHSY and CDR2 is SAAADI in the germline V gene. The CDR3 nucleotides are TGCGCCAGCAGTGAGTATAAGGACTATGGCTACACCTTC. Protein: CASSEYKDYGYTF.

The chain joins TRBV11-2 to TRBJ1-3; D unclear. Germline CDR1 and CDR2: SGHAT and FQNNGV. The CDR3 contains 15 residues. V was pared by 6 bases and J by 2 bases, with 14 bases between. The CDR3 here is CASSFSAGTGNTIYF. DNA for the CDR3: TGTGCCAGCAGTTTTTCAGCCGGGACTGGAAACACCATATATTTT.

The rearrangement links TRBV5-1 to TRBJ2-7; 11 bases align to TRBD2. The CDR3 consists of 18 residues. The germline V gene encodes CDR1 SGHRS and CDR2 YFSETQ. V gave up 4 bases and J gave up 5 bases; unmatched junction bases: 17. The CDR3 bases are TGCGCCAGCAGCCCATCACTACGGACTAGCGGGCCCCCCCACGAGCAGTACTTC. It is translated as CASSPSLRTSGPPHEQYF.

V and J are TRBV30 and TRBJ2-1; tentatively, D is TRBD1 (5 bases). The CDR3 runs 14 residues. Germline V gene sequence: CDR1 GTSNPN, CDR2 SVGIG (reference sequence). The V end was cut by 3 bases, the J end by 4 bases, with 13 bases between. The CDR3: CAWRQAQVYNEQFF. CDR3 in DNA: TGTGCCTGGAGGCAAGCACAGGTTTACAATGAGCAGTTCTTC.

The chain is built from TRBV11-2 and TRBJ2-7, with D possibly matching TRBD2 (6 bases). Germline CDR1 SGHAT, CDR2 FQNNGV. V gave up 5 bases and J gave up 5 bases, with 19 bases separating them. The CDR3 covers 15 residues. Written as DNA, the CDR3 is TGTGCCAGCAGCCACGCGGGGACCCACGTGGACGAGCAGTACTTC. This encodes CASSHAGTHVDEQYF.

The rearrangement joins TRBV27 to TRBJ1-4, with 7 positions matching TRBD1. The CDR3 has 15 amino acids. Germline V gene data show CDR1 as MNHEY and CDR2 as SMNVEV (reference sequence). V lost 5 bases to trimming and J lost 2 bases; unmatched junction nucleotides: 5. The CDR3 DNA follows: TGTGCCAGCAGTGGGACAGCTCGGACTAATGAAAAACTGTTTTTT. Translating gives CASSGTARTNEKLFF.

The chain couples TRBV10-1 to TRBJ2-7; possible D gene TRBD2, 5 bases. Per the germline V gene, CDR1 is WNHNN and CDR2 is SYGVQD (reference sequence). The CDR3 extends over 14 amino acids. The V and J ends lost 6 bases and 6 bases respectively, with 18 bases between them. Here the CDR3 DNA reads TGCGCCAGCAGCTCGGGGTCCGGGGATCGCGAGCAGTACTTC. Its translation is CASSSGSGDREQYF.

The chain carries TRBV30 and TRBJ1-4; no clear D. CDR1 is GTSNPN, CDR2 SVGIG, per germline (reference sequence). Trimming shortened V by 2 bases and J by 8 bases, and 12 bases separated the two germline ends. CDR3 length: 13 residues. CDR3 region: CAWSWSLGEKLFF. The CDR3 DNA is TGTGCCTGGAGTTGGTCACTAGGGGAAAAACTGTTTTTT.

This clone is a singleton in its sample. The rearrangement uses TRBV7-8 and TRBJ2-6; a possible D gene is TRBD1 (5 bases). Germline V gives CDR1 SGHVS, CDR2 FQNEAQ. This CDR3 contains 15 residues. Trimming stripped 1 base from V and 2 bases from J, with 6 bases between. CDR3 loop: CASSLVRAGANVLTF. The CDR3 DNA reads TGTGCCAGCAGCTTAGTCAGGGCTGGGGCCAACGTCCTGACTTTC.

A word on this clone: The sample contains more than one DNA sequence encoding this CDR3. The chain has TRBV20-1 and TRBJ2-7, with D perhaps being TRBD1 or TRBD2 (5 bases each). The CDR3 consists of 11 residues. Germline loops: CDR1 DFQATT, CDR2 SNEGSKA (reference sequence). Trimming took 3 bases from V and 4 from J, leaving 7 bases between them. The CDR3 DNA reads TGCAGTGCTAGGAGGGGATACGAGCAGTACTTC. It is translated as CSARRGYEQYF.

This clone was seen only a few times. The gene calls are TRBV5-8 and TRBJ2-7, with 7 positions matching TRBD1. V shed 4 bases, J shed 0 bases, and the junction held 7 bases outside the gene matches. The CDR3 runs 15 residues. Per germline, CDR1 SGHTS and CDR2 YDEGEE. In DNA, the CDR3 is TGTGCCAGCAGCCAGGACAGGCTGAGCTCCTACGAGCAGTACTTC. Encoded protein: CASSQDRLSSYEQYF.